A single sample gave rise to the 12 T cell receptor beta chains below, sequenced in a study of blood T cell repertoires in COVID-19. Repertoires were generated with immunoSEQ multiplex PCR, while TCRdb's copy carries only in-frame clones and drops some. The table includes some 67,000 clones, about 89% detected once. Sequencing was carried out using peripheral blood. These receptors came from a man aged 45-60 years with active COVID-19.

This clone occurred once. The chain has TRBV21-1 and TRBJ2-7; no check of the table's D call, TRBD1, against the DNA was made. TRBV21-1 is recorded as a pseudogene. CDR3 length equals 18 residues. DNA for the CDR3: TGTGCCAGCAGCACTCGTGGTCGCGCCGGGACAGGGGGCCGCGAGCAGTACTTC. Its translation is CASSTRGRAGTGGREQYF.

CDR3 loop: CASSVIAGSYNEQFF. CDR3 DNA sequence: TGTGCCAGCAGCGTAATAGCGGGCTCCTACAATGAGCAGTTCTTC. The gene calls are TRBV9 and TRBJ2-1; 7 bases line up with TRBD2. The CDR3 is 15 amino acids. Looked up from germline, CDR1 is SGDLS and CDR2 is YYNGEE. With V trimmed by 1 base and J by 0 bases, 1 base remained unmatched.

The chain employs TRBV19 and TRBJ1-1; D is unclear. The CDR3 is made up of 15 amino acids. CDR1 and CDR2 from the germline V gene are LNHDA and SQIVND (reference sequence). V was cut by 4 bases and J by 1 base, with 13 bases left in between. DNA of the CDR3: TGTGCCAGTAGTACGCCCCAGCGGGAGAACACTGAAGCTTTCTTT. Translation: CASSTPQRENTEAFF.

V gene TRBV7-9 combines with J gene TRBJ1-1, with D perhaps TRBD1 (6 bases). The CDR3 extends over 13 amino acids. V was trimmed by 5 bases and J by 4 bases, leaving 11 bases between them. Germline-derived CDR1 and CDR2 are SEHNR and FQNEAQ (reference sequence). CDR3 DNA sequence: TGTGCCAGCAGCCAAGCCAGGGGCACTGAAGCTTTCTTT. This sequence encodes CASSQARGTEAFF.

This sequence joins TRBV5-4 and TRBJ2-5; the D gene is possibly TRBD2 (6 bases). The CDR3 length is 14 residues. Germline V gene sequence: CDR1 SGHNT, CDR2 YYREEE (reference sequence). Trimming shortened V by 0 bases and J by 1 base, and 7 bases separated the two germline ends. DNA of the CDR3: TGTGCCAGCAGCTTGGCGACTAGCCAAGAGACCCAGTACTTC. Translation: CASSLATSQETQYF.

The CDR3: CATSRSGQEAFF. As DNA, the CDR3 is TGTGCCACCAGCAGGTCCGGACAGGAAGCTTTCTTT. V is TRBV15 and J is TRBJ1-1, with D tentatively TRBD1 (6 bases). The length of the CDR3 is 12 residues. Trimming removed 3 bases from V and 8 bases from J, with 10 bases in between. Germline loops: CDR1 LNHNV, CDR2 YYDKDF (reference sequence).

The rearrangement uses TRBV20-1 and TRBJ1-5; no clear D gene. V was shortened by 3 bases and J by 2 bases, with 8 bases between the two germline ends. This CDR3 comprises 13 residues. Germline V gives CDR1 DFQATT, CDR2 SNEGSKA (reference sequence). The CDR3 DNA sequence: TGCAGTGCTAGTCGGAGCGGCAATCAGCCCCAGCATTTT. Its translation is CSASRSGNQPQHF.

This chain joins TRBV4-2 and TRBJ2-7, with D tentatively TRBD2 (6 bases). Trimming removed 0 bases at V and 2 bases at J, with 11 bases between. CDR3 length equals 15 residues. Germline CDR1 is LGHNA and CDR2 is YNFKEQ. CDR3 sequence (DNA): TGTGCCAGCAGCCAAGAGTCTAGCGCACCCTACGAGCAGTACTTC. This gives the protein CASSQESSAPYEQYF.

The chain joins TRBV19 to TRBJ1-1, with a tentative D call TRBD1 (5 bases). Between the trimmed V and J ends, which lost 4 bases and 4 bases, there was a span of 13 bases. CDR1 is LNHDA, CDR2 SQIVND, per germline (reference sequence). This CDR3 has 14 residues. Here the CDR3 DNA reads TGTGCCAGTAGTACCGGCCTAAGGGGCACTGAAGCTTTCTTT. It translates to CASSTGLRGTEAFF.

The rearrangement joins TRBV6-2 or TRBV6-3 to TRBJ2-7, with TRBD2 as a possible D gene (6 bases). Between the trimmed V and J ends, which lost 5 bases and 4 bases, there was a span of 18 bases. CDR1 MNHEY and CDR2 SVGEGT come from the germline V gene. The CDR3 covers 15 residues. The CDR3 reads CASSRKFGSAYEQYF. The CDR3 nucleotides read TGTGCCAGCAGTCGTAAGTTCGGGAGTGCTTACGAGCAGTACTTC.

The V call is TRBV28, the J call TRBJ1-2; 10 nucleotides line up with TRBD1. V lost 6 bases, J lost 7 bases, and 14 bases stayed unmatched. The germline CDR1 and CDR2 sequences are MDHEN and SYDVKM. The CDR3 runs 16 residues. The DNA of the CDR3 is TGTGCCAGCAGACAAACCTCCGACAGGGGGCTTTCTGGCTACACCTTC. Its translation: CASRQTSDRGLSGYTF.

The DNA of the CDR3 is TGTGCCTGGAGGCGCCCGGGCGGGAGGGGCTCTGGGGCCAACGTCCTGACTTTC. Translation: CAWRRPGGRGSGANVLTF. The V call is TRBV30, the J call TRBJ2-6; 9 positions match TRBD2. This CDR3 is built from 18 residues. Germline V gene sequence: CDR1 GTSNPN, CDR2 SVGIG (reference sequence). The V segment lost 3 bases and the J segment 0 bases; nucleotides outside the gene matches: 9.